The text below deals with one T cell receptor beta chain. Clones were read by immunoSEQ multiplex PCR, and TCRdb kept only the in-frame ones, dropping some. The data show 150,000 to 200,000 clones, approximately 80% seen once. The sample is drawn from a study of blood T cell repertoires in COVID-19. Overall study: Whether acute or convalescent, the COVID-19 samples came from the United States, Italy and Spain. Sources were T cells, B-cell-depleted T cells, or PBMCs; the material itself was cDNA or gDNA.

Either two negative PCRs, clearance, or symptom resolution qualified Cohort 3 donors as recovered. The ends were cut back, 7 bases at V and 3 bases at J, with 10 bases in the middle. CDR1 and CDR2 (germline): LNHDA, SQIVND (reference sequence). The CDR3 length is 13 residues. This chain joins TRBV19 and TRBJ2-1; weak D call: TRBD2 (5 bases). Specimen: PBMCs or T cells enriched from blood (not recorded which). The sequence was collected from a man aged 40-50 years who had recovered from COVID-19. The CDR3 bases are TGTGCCAGTACCGCGACTAACTACAATGAGCAGTTCTTC. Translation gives CASTATNYNEQFF.